Below are 20 T cell receptor delta chains sequenced from a single sample in a study of Vδ1+ human thymocytes. Study observations and caveats: Thymic TRG and TRD repertoires appeared highly polyclonal, with Gaussian CDR3 length distributions.

The template was reverse-transcribed extracted RNA. CDR3 amplicons came from multiplex PCR with pooled V-gene forward and constant-region reverse primers. TCRdb reanalysed the multiplex PCR reads with CATT. The data show about 53,000 delta-chain clones, roughly 16% seen once. The antigens these receptors bind are not known. Sequencing was performed on Vdelta1+ gamma-delta thymocytes from the thymus. Subset noted: FACS-sorted CD3+ TCRalphabeta- TCRVdelta1+ TCRVdelta2- thymocytes. Every receptor here comes from a girl under three years old who had congenital heart surgery.

This clone was counted only a few times. The rearrangement joins TRDV1 to TRDJ1, with 9 bases matching TRDD2. The CDR3 has 25 amino acids. Germline lookup yields CDR1 TSWWSYY and CDR2 QGS. V lost 2 bases, J lost 0 bases, and 31 bases stayed unmatched. CDR3 amino acids: CALGERVMMGLPTLLALRNTDKLIF. As DNA, the CDR3 is TGTGCTCTTGGGGAAAGGGTGATGATGGGCCTTCCTACCCTACTGGCCCTAAGGAACACCGATAAACTCATCTTT.

This rearrangement joins TRDV1 to TRDJ1; 9 bases are a match to TRDD3. The CDR3 spans 24 residues. Germline V gene data show CDR1 as TSWWSYY and CDR2 as QGS. V lost 3 bases to trimming and J lost 0 bases; unmatched junction nucleotides: 29. The CDR3 sequence is CALGEVPLHRGPVLGDKYTDKLIF. CDR3 DNA sequence: TGTGCTCTTGGGGAGGTGCCCCTCCACCGGGGCCCCGTACTGGGGGACAAGTACACCGATAAACTCATCTTT.

A few counts support this clone. The V gene is TRDV1, the J gene TRDJ1; perhaps TRDD3 as D (6 bases). The germline CDR1 and CDR2 sequences are TSWWSYY and QGS. The CDR3 runs to 19 residues. Trimming cost V 3 bases and J 3 bases, with 26 bases left between them. Written as DNA, the CDR3 is TGTGCTCTTGGGGACCACGGGACCTACGCGTCGGGATATCCCGATAAACTCATCTTT. The encoded protein is CALGDHGTYASGYPDKLIF.

The table lists this clone with a few counts. The rearrangement links TRDV1 to TRDJ1, with D unresolved. The CDR3 is 19 amino acids. Germline V gene data show CDR1 as TSWWSYY and CDR2 as QGS. Trimming shortened V by 0 bases and J by 0 bases, and 20 bases separated the two germline ends. The CDR3 DNA sequence: TGTGCTCTTGGGGAACTTCAAGCTCCGGCGGATGCGCACACCGATAAACTCATCTTT. It encodes CALGELQAPADAHTDKLIF.

This clone was counted only a few times. The chain uses TRDV1 and TRDJ1, with 13 bases aligning to TRDD3. The CDR3 runs to 20 residues. From germline, CDR1 is TSWWSYY and CDR2 QGS. J was trimmed by 10 bases and V by 1 base; bases with no gene match: 21. CDR3 nucleotides: TGTGCTCTTGGGGAACGAGGACTACGATATTACTGGGGGATACGGTCGCCACTCATCTTT. Protein product: CALGERGLRYYWGIRSPLIF.

J is TRDJ1 and V is TRDV1; TRDD3 agrees at 11 bases. CDR3 length: 15 residues. Germline V CDR1 and CDR2: TSWWSYY, QGS. V shed 4 bases, J shed 8 bases, and the junction held 9 bases outside the gene matches. The CDR3: CALGVLLGDRAKLIF. In DNA, the CDR3 is TGTGCTCTTGGGGTCCTACTGGGGGATAGAGCCAAACTCATCTTT.

The V gene is TRDV1, the J gene TRDJ1; perhaps TRDD3 as D (6 bases). The CDR3 contains 18 residues. Trimming cost V 0 bases and J 3 bases, with 20 bases left between them. Looked up from germline, CDR1 is TSWWSYY and CDR2 is QGS. CDR3 region: CALGELDFPRRGSDKLIF. The CDR3 DNA is TGTGCTCTTGGGGAACTTGACTTCCCGAGGCGGGGATCCGATAAACTCATCTTT.

This clone was seen only a few times. The rearrangement joins TRDV1 to TRDJ1; 8 positions match TRDD3. Germline V gene sequence: CDR1 TSWWSYY, CDR2 QGS. The ends lost 1 base at V and 1 base at J; junction bases unmatched: 17. The CDR3 has 20 amino acids. The CDR3 bases are TGTGCTCTTGGGGAACGTCCTTCCGCCTACTGGGGGGACATCACCGATAAACTCATCTTT. This gives the protein CALGERPSAYWGDITDKLIF.

This clone was counted only a few times. The chain employs TRDV1 and TRDJ1, with 8 bases matching TRDD3. The CDR3 spans 26 residues. Per germline, CDR1 TSWWSYY and CDR2 QGS. J lost 0 bases, V lost 5 bases, and 38 bases had no gene match. DNA for the CDR3: TGTGCTCTTGGGCACACGGCGGACATTGTCCCCTACGAGTACGCTGGGGGAGAAGTCTACACCGATAAACTCATCTTT. Protein product: CALGHTADIVPYEYAGGEVYTDKLIF.

In this sample, this clone turned up a few times. The genes are TRDV1 and TRDJ1; D is perhaps TRDD2 or TRDD3 (9 bases each). CDR1 and CDR2 (germline): TSWWSYY, QGS. There are 21 residues in the CDR3. V was pared by 3 bases and J by 2 bases, with 31 bases between. The CDR3 sequence is CALGEGTFLRAGGCRTDKLIF. CDR3 nucleotides: TGTGCTCTTGGGGAGGGGACCTTCCTACGTGCTGGGGGATGTCGGACCGATAAACTCATCTTT.

This clone showed up just a few times. The chain uses TRDV1 and TRDJ1; 8 bases fit TRDD3. The germline CDR1 and CDR2 sequences are TSWWSYY and QGS. V lost 4 bases to trimming and J lost 0 bases; unmatched junction nucleotides: 13. There are 18 residues in the CDR3. CDR3 sequence: CALGVFPVVLGDTDKLIF. CDR3 nucleotides: TGTGCTCTTGGGGTCTTTCCCGTAGTACTGGGGGACACCGATAAACTCATCTTT.

This clone was seen a few times. The chain combines TRDV1 with TRDJ1; 13 nucleotides agree with TRDD3. CDR1 is TSWWSYY, CDR2 QGS, per germline. The length of the CDR3 is 23 residues. After removal of 3 bases from V and 4 bases from J, the junction contained 26 bases not matched to a gene. The CDR3 nucleotides read TGTGCTCTTGGGGACCCTCCCCTTCCCACGGACTACTGGGGGATACGCGGCCGCGATAAACTCATCTTT. This translates into CALGDPPLPTDYWGIRGRDKLIF.

The V and J genes are TRDV1 and TRDJ1; D is perhaps TRDD2 (6 bases). Germline values: CDR1 TSWWSYY, CDR2 QGS. CDR3 length equals 16 residues. V was trimmed by 4 bases and J by 11 bases, leaving 26 bases between them. Written as DNA, the CDR3 is TGTGCTCTTGGGGTATCCTTCCGAACTGGACCCATGGGGCTCATCTTT. This codes for CALGVSFRTGPMGLIF.

The chain couples TRDV1 to TRDJ1, with D hard to call. Germline lookup yields CDR1 TSWWSYY and CDR2 QGS. This CDR3 contains 18 residues. With 0 bases removed from V and 0 bases from J, the gap between germline ends came to 17 bases. This chain's CDR3 is CALGELTVTVYYTDKLIF. The CDR3 DNA sequence: TGTGCTCTTGGGGAACTGACAGTCACTGTATACTACACCGATAAACTCATCTTT.

This chain joins TRDV1 and TRDJ1; no definite D call. Trimming removed 4 bases at V and 3 bases at J, with 24 bases between. CDR3 length: 18 residues. CDR1 and CDR2 (germline): TSWWSYY, QGS. The DNA of the CDR3 is TGTGCTCTTGGGGCCCCGGCCCCCCTTATGGACCAGGCCGATAAACTCATCTTT. It encodes CALGAPAPLMDQADKLIF.

The table lists this clone with a few counts. The chain has TRDV1 and TRDJ1; maybe TRDD3 (6 bases). The CDR3 sequence is 15 residues long. From germline, CDR1 is TSWWSYY and CDR2 QGS. The V and J ends lost 7 bases and 0 bases respectively, with 15 bases between them. The CDR3 DNA is TGTGCTCTTGTCCATCACTGGGACTACACCGATAAACTCATCTTT. Its protein product is CALVHHWDYTDKLIF.

In its sample, this clone was seen a few times. J is TRDJ1 and V is TRDV1; D ambiguous. The V gene lost 2 bases and the J gene lost 3 bases, with 16 bases spanning the gap. From germline, CDR1 is TSWWSYY and CDR2 QGS. The CDR3 length is 16 residues. CDR3 residues: CALGETRPRGPDKLIF. The CDR3 DNA reads as TGTGCTCTTGGGGAAACCCGCCCCCGTGGACCCGATAAACTCATCTTT.

This clone was seen more than once but under ten times. This sequence joins TRDV1 and TRDJ1; 8 nucleotides align to TRDD3. Germline V CDR1 and CDR2: TSWWSYY, QGS. CDR3 length: 20 residues. With V trimmed by 0 bases and J by 0 bases, 15 bases remained unmatched. CDR3 in DNA: TGTGCTCTTGGGGAACTTCTCCCTTACTGGGGGGTCGAGTACACCGATAAACTCATCTTT. It is translated as CALGELLPYWGVEYTDKLIF.

A few counts support this clone. This rearrangement joins TRDV1 to TRDJ1; 8 bases fit TRDD3. In germline, CDR1 is TSWWSYY, CDR2 QGS. CDR3 length equals 19 residues. With 3 bases clipped from V and 0 bases from J, the junction kept 15 bases outside the gene matches. This CDR3 reads CALGDRLSWGIEYTDKLIF. CDR3 coding DNA: TGTGCTCTTGGGGACCGCTTATCTTGGGGGATTGAGTACACCGATAAACTCATCTTT.

This clone was seen a handful of times. V and J are TRDV1 and TRDJ1, with no clear D. Deletions cut 0 bases from V and 0 bases from J, with 26 bases between. The CDR3 has 21 residues. Germline V lookup: CDR1 TSWWSYY, CDR2 QGS. CDR3 bases: TGTGCTCTTGGGGAACTAGGGCCCCCCCGCTGGTTGTTTCGGTACACCGATAAACTCATCTTT. Residues: CALGELGPPRWLFRYTDKLIF.